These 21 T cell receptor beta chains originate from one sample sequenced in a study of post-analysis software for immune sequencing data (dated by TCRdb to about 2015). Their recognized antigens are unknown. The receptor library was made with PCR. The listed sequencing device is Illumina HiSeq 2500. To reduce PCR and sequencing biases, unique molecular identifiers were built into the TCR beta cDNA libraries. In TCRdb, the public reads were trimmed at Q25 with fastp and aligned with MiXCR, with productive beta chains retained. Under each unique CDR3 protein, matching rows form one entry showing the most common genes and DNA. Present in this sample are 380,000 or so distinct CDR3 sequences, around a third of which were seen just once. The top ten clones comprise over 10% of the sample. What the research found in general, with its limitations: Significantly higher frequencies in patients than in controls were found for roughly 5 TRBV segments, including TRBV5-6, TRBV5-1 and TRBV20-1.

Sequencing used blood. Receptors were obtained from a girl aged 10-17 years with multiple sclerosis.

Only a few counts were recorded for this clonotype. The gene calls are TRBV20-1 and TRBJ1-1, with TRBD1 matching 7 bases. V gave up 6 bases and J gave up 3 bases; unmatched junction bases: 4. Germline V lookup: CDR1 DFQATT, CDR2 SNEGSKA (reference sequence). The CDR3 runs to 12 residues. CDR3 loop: CSAKTGHTEAFF. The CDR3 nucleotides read TGCAGTGCCAAGACAGGGCACACTGAAGCTTTCTTT.

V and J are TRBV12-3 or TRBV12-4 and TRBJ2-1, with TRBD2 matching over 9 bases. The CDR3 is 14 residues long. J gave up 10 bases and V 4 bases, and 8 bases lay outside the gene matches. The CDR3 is CASSSGGGALEQFF. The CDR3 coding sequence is TGTGCCAGCAGTTCAGGCGGGGGGGCGTTGGAGCAGTTCTTC.

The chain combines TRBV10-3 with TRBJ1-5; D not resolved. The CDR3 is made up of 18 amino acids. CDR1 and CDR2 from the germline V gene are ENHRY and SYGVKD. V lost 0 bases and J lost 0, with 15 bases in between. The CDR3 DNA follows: TGTGCCATCAGTGAGTCTCAATTAGGGATCTATAGCAATCAGCCCCAGCATTTT. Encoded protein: CAISESQLGIYSNQPQHF.

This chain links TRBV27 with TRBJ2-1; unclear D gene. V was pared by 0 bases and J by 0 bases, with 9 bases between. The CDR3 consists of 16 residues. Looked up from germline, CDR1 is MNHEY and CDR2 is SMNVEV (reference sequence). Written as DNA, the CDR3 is TGTGCCAGCAGTTTATCTCTTCAGAGCTCCTACAATGAGCAGTTCTTC. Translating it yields CASSLSLQSSYNEQFF.

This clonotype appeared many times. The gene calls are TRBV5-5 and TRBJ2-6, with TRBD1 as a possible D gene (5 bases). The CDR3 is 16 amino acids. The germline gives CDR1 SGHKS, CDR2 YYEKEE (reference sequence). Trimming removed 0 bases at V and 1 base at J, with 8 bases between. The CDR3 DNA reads TGTGCCAGCAGCTTGGGGGGCTTATCTGGGGCCAACGTCCTGACTTTC. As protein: CASSLGGLSGANVLTF.

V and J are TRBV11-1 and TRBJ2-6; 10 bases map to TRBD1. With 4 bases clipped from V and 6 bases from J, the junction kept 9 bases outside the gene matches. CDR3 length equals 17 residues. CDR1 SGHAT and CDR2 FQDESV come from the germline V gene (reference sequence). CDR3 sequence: CASSSGTGDYEANVLTF. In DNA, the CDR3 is TGTGCCAGCAGCTCCGGGACAGGGGACTATGAGGCCAACGTCCTGACTTTC.

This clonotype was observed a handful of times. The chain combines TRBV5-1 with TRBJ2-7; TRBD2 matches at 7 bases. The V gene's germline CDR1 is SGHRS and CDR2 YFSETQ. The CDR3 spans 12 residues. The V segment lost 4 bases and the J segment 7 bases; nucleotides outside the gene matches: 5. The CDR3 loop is CASSTLGREQYF. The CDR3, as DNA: TGCGCCAGCAGCACCCTCGGGAGGGAGCAGTACTTC. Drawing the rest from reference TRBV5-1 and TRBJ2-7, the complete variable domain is KAGVTQTPRYLIKTRGQQVTLSCSPISGHRSVSWYQQTPGQGLQFLFEYFSETQRNKGNFPGRFSGRQFSNSRSEMNVSTLELGDSALYLCASSTLGREQYFGPGTRLTVT.

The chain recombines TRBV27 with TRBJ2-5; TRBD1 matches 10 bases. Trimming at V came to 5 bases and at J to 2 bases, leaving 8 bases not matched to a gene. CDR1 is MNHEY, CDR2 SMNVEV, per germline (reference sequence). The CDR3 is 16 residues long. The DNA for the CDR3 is TGTGCCAGCAGTGTGACAGGGGGCTGGGGGCAAGAGACCCAGTACTTC. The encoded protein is CASSVTGGWGQETQYF.

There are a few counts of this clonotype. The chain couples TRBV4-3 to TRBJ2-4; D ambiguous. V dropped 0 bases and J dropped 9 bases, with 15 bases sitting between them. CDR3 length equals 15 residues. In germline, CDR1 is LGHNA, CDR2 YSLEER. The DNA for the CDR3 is TGCGCCAGCAGCCAAGACCGGGCGGAATGGGGCATTCAGTACTTC. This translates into CASSQDRAEWGIQYF.

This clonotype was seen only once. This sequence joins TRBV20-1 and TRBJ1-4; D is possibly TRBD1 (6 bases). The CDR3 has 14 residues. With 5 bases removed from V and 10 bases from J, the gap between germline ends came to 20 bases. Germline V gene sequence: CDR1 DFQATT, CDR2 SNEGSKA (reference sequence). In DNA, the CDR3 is TGCAGTGCTGCGCTCCAGACAGGTTTCGGAAAACTGTTTTTT. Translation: CSAALQTGFGKLFF.

The CDR3 region is CASRPLGANEKLFF. In DNA form, the CDR3 reads TGTGCCAGCAGACCCCTGGGGGCTAATGAAAAACTGTTTTTT. V gene TRBV12-3 or TRBV12-4 combines with J gene TRBJ1-4, with D perhaps TRBD1 (5 bases). The V gene lost 6 bases and the J gene lost 3 bases, with 11 bases spanning the gap. The CDR3 sequence is 14 residues long.

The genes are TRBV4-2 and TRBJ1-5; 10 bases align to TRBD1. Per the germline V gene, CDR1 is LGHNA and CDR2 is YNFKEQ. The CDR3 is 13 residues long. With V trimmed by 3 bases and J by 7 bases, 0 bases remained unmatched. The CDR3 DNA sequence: TGTGCCAGCAGCCAGGACAGGGGGCAGCCCCAGCATTTT. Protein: CASSQDRGQPQHF.

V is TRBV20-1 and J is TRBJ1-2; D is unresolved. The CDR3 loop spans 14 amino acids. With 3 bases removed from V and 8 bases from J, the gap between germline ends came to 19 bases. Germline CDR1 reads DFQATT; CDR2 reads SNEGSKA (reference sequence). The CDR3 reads CSASWRGETGGYTF. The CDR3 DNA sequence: TGCAGTGCTAGCTGGCGGGGAGAGACGGGGGGCTACACCTTC.

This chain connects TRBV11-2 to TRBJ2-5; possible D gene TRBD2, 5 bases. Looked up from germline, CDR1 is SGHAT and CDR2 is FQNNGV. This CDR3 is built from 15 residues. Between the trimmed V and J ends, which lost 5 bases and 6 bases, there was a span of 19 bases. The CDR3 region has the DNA TGTGCCAGCAGCGCCGAGTACGGGATCGAGAAGACCCAGTACTTC. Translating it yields CASSAEYGIEKTQYF.

The CDR3 nucleotides are TGTGCCAGCAGTTTAACCAGGGGAAGCACAGATACGCAGTATTTT. This gives the protein CASSLTRGSTDTQYF. V usage is TRBV28 and J usage is TRBJ2-3, with D tentatively TRBD1 (6 bases). Germline V gives CDR1 MDHEN, CDR2 SYDVKM. Trimming stripped 2 bases from V and 0 bases from J, with 9 bases between. The CDR3 covers 15 residues.

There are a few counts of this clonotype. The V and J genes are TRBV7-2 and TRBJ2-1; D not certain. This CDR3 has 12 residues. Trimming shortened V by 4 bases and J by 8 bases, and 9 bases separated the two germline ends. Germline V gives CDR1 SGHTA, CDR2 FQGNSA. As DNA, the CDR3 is TGTGCCAGCAGCTCCCAGTGGGATGAGCAGTTCTTC. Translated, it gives CASSSQWDEQFF.

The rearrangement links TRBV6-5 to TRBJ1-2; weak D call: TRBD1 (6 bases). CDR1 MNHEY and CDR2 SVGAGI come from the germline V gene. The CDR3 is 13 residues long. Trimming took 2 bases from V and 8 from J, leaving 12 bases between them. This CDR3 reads CASSYGGRGGYTF. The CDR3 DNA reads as TGTGCCAGCAGTTACGGCGGAAGGGGGGGCTACACCTTC.

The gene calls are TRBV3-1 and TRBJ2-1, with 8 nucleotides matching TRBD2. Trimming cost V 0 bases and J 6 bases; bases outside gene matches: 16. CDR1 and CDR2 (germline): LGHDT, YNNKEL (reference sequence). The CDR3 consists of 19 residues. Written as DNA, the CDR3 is TGTGCCAGCAGCCAAGAAAGTATCAGGATAGCGGGGATTCCCAATGAGCAGTTCTTC. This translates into CASSQESIRIAGIPNEQFF.

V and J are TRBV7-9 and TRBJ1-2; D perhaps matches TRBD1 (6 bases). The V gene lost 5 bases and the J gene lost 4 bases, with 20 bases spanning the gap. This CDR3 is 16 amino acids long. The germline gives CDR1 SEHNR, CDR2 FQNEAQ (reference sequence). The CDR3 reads CASSPIRGPEFYGYTF. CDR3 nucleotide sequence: TGTGCCAGCAGCCCGATCCGGGGGCCGGAGTTCTATGGCTACACCTTC.

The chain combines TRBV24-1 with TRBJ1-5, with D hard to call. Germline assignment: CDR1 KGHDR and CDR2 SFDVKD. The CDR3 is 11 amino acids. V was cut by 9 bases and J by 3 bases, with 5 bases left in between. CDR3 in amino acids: CATGVNQPQHF. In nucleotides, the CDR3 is TGTGCCACCGGGGTCAATCAGCCCCAGCATTTT.

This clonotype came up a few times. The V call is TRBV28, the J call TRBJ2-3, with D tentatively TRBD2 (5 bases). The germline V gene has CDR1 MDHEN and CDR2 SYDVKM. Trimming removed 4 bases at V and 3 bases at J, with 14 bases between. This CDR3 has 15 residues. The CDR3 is CASSSREVMTDTQYF. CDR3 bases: TGTGCCAGCAGTTCCCGGGAAGTCATGACAGATACGCAGTATTTT.